Each of the 9 T cell receptor beta chains below was sequenced from the same sample in a study of blood T cells in healthy people across ages. Combining a sample-barcoded 5' primer with a J-beta primer mix, a second PCR ran for 7 to 11 cycles. TCRdb called the 5' RACE reads again in MiXCR, with one record for every CDR3 protein. The sample yields 700,000 or so distinct CDR3 sequences, approximately 21% seen once. The sequenced sample was blood. The receptors originated from a man in his 70s in good health.

This clonotype has only a few counts. This rearrangement joins TRBV6-5 to TRBJ2-5, with D tentatively TRBD2 (5 bases). V dropped 1 base and J dropped 5 bases, with 17 bases sitting between them. Germline V CDR1 and CDR2: MNHEY, SVGAGI. This CDR3 comprises 16 residues. The CDR3 loop reads CASSYYTSFRGETQYF. The CDR3 nucleotides read TGTGCCAGCAGTTACTATACATCCTTCCGCGGGGAGACCCAGTACTTC.

J is TRBJ2-1 and V is TRBV6-2 or TRBV6-3, with D unresolved. With 4 bases removed from V and 8 bases from J, the gap between germline ends came to 18 bases. The CDR3 spans 15 residues. Germline CDR1 MNHEY, CDR2 SVGEGT. The CDR3 here is CASSSSRYAKDEQFF. The DNA for the CDR3 is TGTGCCAGCAGTTCGTCTCGTTATGCTAAGGATGAGCAGTTCTTC.

This clonotype has more than one count but fewer than ten. V is TRBV12-3 or TRBV12-4 and J is TRBJ2-4, with D unclear. This CDR3 has 17 amino acids. V was pared by 2 bases and J by 0 bases, with 14 bases between. CDR3 region: CASSLPIRQIAKNIQYF. For the CDR3, the DNA is TGTGCCAGCAGTTTACCAATCAGACAAATAGCCAAAAACATTCAGTACTTC.

The chain recombines TRBV5-6 with TRBJ2-1; weak D call: TRBD1 (6 bases). CDR1 is SGHDT, CDR2 YYEEEE, per germline. The CDR3 has 16 amino acids. With 5 bases removed from V and 0 bases from J, the gap between germline ends came to 15 bases. Written as DNA, the CDR3 is TGTGCCAGCAGTCAACAGGGCTTGAGCTCCTACAATGAGCAGTTCTTC. This gives the protein CASSQQGLSSYNEQFF.

This clonotype was seen many times. The chain employs TRBV7-2 and TRBJ2-4, with 7 bases that match TRBD1. This CDR3 has 14 residues. V shed 5 bases and J 7 bases; nucleotides not matched to a gene: 8. Per germline, CDR1 SGHTA and CDR2 FQGNSA. The CDR3 nucleotides are TGTGCCAGCAGCCACAGACAGGGCGGGAACATTCAGTACTTC. Protein product: CASSHRQGGNIQYF.

This clonotype turned up a few times. The genes are TRBV24-1 and TRBJ2-5, with 8 bases lining up with TRBD2. The J call may be in error: the DNA end matches TRBJ2-1 better. In germline, CDR1 is KGHDR, CDR2 SFDVKD. The CDR3 is 18 residues long. CDR3 sequence reads: CATSGGRTSPNVVNEQFF. CDR3 in DNA: TGTGCCACCAGTGGTGGGAGGACTAGCCCAAATGTGGTGAATGAGCAGTTCTTC.

This clonotype was seen a few times. The chain joins TRBV5-1 to TRBJ2-3; the D gene could be TRBD1 or TRBD2 (5 bases each). V was cut by 4 bases and J by 3 bases, with 12 bases left in between. Germline CDR1 reads SGHRS; CDR2 reads YFSETQ. CDR3 length: 14 residues. The CDR3 nucleotides are TGCGCCAGCAGCCTAGCTTGGGGGACAGATACGCAGTATTTT. It specifies CASSLAWGTDTQYF.

This sequence joins TRBV27 and TRBJ1-2; weak D call: TRBD1 (6 bases). The CDR3 totals 15 residues. V lost 3 bases and J 0 bases, leaving 11 bases between the germline ends. Germline values: CDR1 MNHEY, CDR2 SMNVEV (reference sequence). CDR3 sequence (DNA): TGTGCCAGCAGTTTTATTGGGGGGCCTAACTATGGCTACACCTTC. It yields the protein CASSFIGGPNYGYTF.

The chain couples TRBV20-1 to TRBJ1-1; D uncertain. Germline V gives CDR1 DFQATT, CDR2 SNEGSKA (reference sequence). The V gene lost 5 bases and the J gene lost 6 bases, with 13 bases spanning the gap. This CDR3 is 12 amino acids long. CDR3 region: CSAGHPGPEAFF. The CDR3 DNA follows: TGCAGTGCTGGCCACCCCGGGCCTGAAGCTTTCTTT.